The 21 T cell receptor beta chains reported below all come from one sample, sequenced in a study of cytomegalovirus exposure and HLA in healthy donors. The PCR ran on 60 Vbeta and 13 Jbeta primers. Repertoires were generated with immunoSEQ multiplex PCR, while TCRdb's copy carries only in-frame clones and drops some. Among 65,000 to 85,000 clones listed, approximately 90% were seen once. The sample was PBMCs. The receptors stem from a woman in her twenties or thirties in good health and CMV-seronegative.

CDR3 amino acids: CASTGTANTEAFF. The CDR3 coding sequence is TGTGCCAGCACGGGGACAGCGAACACTGAAGCTTTCTTT. The chain uses TRBV6-5 and TRBJ1-1, with TRBD1 matching 7 bases. The CDR3 is 13 residues long. Germline loops: CDR1 MNHEY, CDR2 SVGAGI. Trimming at V came to 7 bases and at J to 1 base, leaving 3 bases not matched to a gene.

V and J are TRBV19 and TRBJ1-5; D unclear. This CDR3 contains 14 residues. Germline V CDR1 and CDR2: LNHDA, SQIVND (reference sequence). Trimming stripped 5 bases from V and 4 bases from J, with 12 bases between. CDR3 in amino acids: CASSPRGGNQPQHF. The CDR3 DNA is TGTGCCAGTAGTCCCCGCGGCGGTAATCAGCCCCAGCATTTT. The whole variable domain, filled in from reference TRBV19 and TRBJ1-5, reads DGGITQSPKYLFRKEGQNVTLSCEQNLNHDAMYWYRQDPGQGLRLIYYSQIVNDFQKGDIAEGYSVSREKKESFPLTVTSAQKNPTAFYLCASSPRGGNQPQHFGDGTRLSIL.

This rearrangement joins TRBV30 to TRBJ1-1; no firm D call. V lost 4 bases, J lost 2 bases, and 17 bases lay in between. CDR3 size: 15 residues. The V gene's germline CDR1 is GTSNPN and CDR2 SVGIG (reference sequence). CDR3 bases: TGTGCCTGGACCCTAGGTTCCGGATTAAACACTGAAGCTTTCTTT. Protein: CAWTLGSGLNTEAFF.

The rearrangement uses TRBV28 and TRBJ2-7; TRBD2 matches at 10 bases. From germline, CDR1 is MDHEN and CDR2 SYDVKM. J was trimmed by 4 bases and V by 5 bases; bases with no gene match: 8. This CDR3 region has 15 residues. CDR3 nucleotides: TGTGCCAGCAGTCCCCTAGCGGGAGAGGAGTACGAGCAGTACTTC. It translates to CASSPLAGEEYEQYF.

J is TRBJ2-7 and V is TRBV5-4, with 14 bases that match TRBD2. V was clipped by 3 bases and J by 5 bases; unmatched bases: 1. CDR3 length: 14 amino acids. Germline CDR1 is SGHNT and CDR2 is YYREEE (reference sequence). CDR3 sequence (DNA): TGTGCCAGCAGCTGGGGACTAGCGGGGGACGAGCAGTACTTC. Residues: CASSWGLAGDEQYF.

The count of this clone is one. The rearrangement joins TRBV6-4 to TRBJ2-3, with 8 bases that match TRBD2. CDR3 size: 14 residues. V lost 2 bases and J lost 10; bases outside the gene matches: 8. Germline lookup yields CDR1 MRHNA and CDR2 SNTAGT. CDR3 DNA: TGTGCCAGCAGTGACGTAGCGGGAAACGGGGCGCAGTATTTT. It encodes CASSDVAGNGAQYF.

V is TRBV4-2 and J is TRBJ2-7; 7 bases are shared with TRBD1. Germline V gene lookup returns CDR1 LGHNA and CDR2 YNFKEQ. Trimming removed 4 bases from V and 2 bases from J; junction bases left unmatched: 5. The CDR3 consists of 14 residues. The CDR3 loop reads CASSPERGPYEQYF. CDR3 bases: TGTGCCAGCAGCCCCGAGAGGGGGCCCTACGAGCAGTACTTC.

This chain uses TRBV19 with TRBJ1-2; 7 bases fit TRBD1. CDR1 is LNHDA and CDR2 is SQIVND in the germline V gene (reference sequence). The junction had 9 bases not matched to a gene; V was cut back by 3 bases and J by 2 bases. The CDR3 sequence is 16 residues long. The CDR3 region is CASSMGYKTGNYGYTF. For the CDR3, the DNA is TGTGCCAGTAGTATGGGTTACAAGACAGGGAACTATGGCTACACCTTC.

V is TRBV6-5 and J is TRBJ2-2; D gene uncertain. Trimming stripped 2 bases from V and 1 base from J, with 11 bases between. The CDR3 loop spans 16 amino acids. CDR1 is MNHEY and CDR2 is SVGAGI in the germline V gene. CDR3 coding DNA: TGTGCCAGCAGTTACCGGCTAGGCGGGAACACCGGGGAGCTGTTTTTT. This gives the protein CASSYRLGGNTGELFF.

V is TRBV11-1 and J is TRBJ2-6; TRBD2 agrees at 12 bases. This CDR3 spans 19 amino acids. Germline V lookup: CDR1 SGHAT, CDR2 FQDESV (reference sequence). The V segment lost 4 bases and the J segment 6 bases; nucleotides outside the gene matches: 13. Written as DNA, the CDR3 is TGTGCCAGCAGCTCGGGACTAGCGGGTTCACTCCGAGAGGCCAACGTCCTGACTTTC. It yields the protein CASSSGLAGSLREANVLTF. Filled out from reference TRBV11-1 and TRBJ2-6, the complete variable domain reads EAEVAQSPRYKITEKSQAVAFWCDPISGHATLYWYRQILGQGPELLVQFQDESVVDDSQLPKDRFSAERLKGVDSTLKIQPAELGDSAMYLCASSSGLAGSLREANVLTFGAGSRLTVL.

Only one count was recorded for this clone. The CDR3 loop is CAISDSAGTTNEKLFF. CDR3 in DNA: TGTGCCATCAGTGATAGTGCAGGGACAACTAATGAAAAACTGTTTTTT. The chain links TRBV10-3 to TRBJ1-4, with D perhaps matching TRBD1 (5 bases). Trimming left V 3 bases short and J 0 bases short, with 11 bases between. The CDR3 is 16 residues long. Germline V gives CDR1 ENHRY, CDR2 SYGVKD.

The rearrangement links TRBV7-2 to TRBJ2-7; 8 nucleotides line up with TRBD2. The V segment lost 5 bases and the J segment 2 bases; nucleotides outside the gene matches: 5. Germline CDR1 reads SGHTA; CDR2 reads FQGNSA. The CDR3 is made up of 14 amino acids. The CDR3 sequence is CASSDAGGPYEQYF. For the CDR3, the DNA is TGTGCCAGCAGCGACGCGGGGGGCCCCTACGAGCAGTACTTC.

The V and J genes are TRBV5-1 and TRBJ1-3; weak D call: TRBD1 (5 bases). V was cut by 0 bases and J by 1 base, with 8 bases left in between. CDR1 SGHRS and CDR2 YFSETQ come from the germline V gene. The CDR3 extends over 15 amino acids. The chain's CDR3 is CASSLGGTSGNTIYF. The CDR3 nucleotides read TGCGCCAGCAGCTTGGGGGGGACTTCTGGAAACACCATATATTTT.

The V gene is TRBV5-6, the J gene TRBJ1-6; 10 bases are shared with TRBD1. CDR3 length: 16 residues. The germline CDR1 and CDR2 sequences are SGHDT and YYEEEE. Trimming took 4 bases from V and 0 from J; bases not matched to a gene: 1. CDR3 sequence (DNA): TGTGCCAGCAGCAGGACAGGGGGCTCCTATAATTCACCCCTCCACTTT. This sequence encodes CASSRTGGSYNSPLHF. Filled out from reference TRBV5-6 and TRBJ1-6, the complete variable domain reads DAGVTQSPTHLIKTRGQQVTLRCSPKSGHDTVSWYQQALGQGPQFIFQYYEEEERQRGNFPDRFSGHQFPNYSSELNVNALLLGDSALYLCASSRTGGSYNSPLHFGNGTRLTVT.

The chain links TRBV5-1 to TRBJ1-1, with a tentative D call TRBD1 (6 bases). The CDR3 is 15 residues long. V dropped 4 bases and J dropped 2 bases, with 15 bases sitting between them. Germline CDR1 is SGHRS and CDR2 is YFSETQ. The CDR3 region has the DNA TGCGCCAGCAGCGAGCAGGGGACTATAAACACTGAAGCTTTCTTT. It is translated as CASSEQGTINTEAFF.

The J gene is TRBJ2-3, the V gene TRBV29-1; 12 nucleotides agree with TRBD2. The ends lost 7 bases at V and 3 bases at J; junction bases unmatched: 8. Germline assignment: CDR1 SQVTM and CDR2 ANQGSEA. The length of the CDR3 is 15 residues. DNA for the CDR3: TGCAGCGCCGGGACTAGCGGGTCTGTAACAGATACGCAGTATTTT. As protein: CSAGTSGSVTDTQYF.

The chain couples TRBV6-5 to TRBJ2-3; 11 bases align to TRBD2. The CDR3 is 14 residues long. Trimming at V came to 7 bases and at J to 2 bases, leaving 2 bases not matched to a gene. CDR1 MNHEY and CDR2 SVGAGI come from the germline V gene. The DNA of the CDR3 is TGTGCCAGCAAACTAGCGGGAGTCACAGATACGCAGTATTTT. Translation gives CASKLAGVTDTQYF.

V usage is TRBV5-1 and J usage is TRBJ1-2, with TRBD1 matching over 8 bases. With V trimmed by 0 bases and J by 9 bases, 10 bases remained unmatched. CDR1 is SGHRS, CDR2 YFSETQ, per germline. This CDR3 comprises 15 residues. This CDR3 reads CASSLGQGANIRYTF. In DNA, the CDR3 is TGCGCCAGCAGCTTGGGTCAGGGGGCGAATATCCGCTACACCTTC.

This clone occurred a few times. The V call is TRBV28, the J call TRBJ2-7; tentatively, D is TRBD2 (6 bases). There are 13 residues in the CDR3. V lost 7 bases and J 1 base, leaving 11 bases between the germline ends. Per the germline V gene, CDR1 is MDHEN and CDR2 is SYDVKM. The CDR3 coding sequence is TGTGCCAGCATGAGTGGAGGGTCCTACGAGCAGTACTTC. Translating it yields CASMSGGSYEQYF.

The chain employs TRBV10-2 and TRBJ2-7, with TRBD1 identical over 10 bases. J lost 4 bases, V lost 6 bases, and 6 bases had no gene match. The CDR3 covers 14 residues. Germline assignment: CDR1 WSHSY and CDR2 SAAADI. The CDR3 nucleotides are TGCGCCAGCAGCCCGGGACAGGGGATTTACGAGCAGTACTTC. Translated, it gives CASSPGQGIYEQYF.

The CDR3 reads CASSAQQDNEKLFF. DNA of the CDR3: TGTGCCAGCAGCGCCCAACAGGATAATGAAAAACTGTTTTTT. This chain joins TRBV9 and TRBJ1-4, with D possibly TRBD1 on 5 matching bases. Trimming pared 3 bases from V and 4 bases from J, leaving 10 bases between. The CDR3 extends over 14 amino acids. CDR1 and CDR2 from the germline V gene are SGDLS and YYNGEE.